What follows is one T cell receptor beta chain and its context. What it binds is unknown. The PCR employed 60 Vbeta primers together with 13 Jbeta primers. Only in-frame clones appear in the TCRdb table, and some are missing; sequencing was by immunoSEQ multiplex PCR. The data hold about 160,000 clones, with roughly 78% observed a single time. The data originate from a study of cytomegalovirus exposure and HLA in healthy donors. Whole-study findings and limits: In a later analysis, V- and J-gene trimming of beta chains associated with a DCLRE1C missense variant, replicated independently. In vitro, three CMV-associated chains proved specific for CMV antigens. Because they were indistinguishable, some V segments, including TRBV6-2 and TRBV6-3, were excluded.

Donors were ostensibly healthy at sampling, although undocumented immune exposures were probable. The germline CDR1 and CDR2 sequences are SGHRS and YFSETQ. There are 16 residues in the CDR3. V lost 0 bases to trimming and J lost 8 bases; unmatched junction nucleotides: 9. V and J are TRBV5-1 and TRBJ2-1; 9 bases are a match to TRBD2. The source material was PBMCs. This clonotype originated in a man aged 45-65 years in good health and CMV-seropositive. CDR3 in DNA: TGCGCCAGCAGCTTGGTGGCGGGAGGGGTGGGCGATGAGCAGTTCTTC. Protein sequence: CASSLVAGGVGDEQFF.